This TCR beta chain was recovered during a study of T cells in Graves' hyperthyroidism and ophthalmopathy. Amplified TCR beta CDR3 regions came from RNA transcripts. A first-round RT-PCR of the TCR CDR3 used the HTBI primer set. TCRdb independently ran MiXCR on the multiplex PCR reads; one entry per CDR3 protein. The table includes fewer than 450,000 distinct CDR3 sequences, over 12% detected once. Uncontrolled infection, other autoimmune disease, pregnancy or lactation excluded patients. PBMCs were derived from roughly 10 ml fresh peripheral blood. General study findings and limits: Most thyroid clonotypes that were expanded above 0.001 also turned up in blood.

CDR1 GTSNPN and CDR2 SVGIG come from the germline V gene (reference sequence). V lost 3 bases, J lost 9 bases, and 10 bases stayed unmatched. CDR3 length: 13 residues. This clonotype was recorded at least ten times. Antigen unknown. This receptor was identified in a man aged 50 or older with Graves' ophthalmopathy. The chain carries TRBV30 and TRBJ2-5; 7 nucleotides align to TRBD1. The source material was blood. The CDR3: CAWSPGQVRAQYF. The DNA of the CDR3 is TGTGCCTGGAGCCCCGGACAGGTACGGGCCCAGTACTTC. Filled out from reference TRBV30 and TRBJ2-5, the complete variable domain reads SQTIHQWPATLVQPVGSPLSLECTVEGTSNPNLYWYRQAAGRGLQLLFYSVGIGQISSEVPQNLSASRPQDRQFILSSKKLLLSDSGFYLCAWSPGQVRAQYFGPGTRLLVL.